The source of this T cell receptor (beta chain) is a study of vaccination effects on CD4 cells after COVID-19 (dated by TCRdb to 2022 to 2024). A note on the overall study: In the ViraFEST assay, PBMC were stimulated with viral peptide pools, and antigen-specific CD4+ T cell clonotypes were then identified by expansion using TCR sequencing. Each participant got two doses of an mRNA SARS-CoV-2 vaccine, either BNT162b2 or mRNA-1273. Around 2 million PBMC per well were cultured in IMDM with about 5% human AB serum, 10 IU/ml IL-2 and gentamicin, plus 10 ug/ml peptides. SARS-CoV-2 spike-specific CD4+ TCR repertoires were compared before and after mRNA vaccination in COVID-19 convalescent patients and in infection-naive vaccine recipients. The full study included some 10 COVID-19 convalescent patients and a handful of SARS-CoV-2-naive healthy vaccine recipients. In the study, cultures from other donors were sequenced using the Oncomine TCR Beta short-read assay on an Illumina iSeq 100.

The library was built by means of the immunoSEQ multiplex PCR assay. DNA from the cultured and isolated CD4+ T cells underwent TCR beta CDR3 sequencing. Regarding the original processing steps: The analysis removed non-productive TCR sequences, trimmed reads to the CDR3 region, and retained only CDR3s that were 7 or more amino acids long. Antigen-specific clonotypes were identified with the MANAFEST web app by comparing expansion in peptide wells against reference cultures. To be called positive, a clone needed expansion at FDR<0.05 compared with the reference and with all other wells, an odds ratio greater than 5, and a frequency greater than 0.1% in two replicate wells. Cross-reactive clonotypes were defined as significantly expanded in SARS-CoV-2 spike wells and in at least one common cold coronavirus spike condition. CDR3 similarity was assessed by Levenshtein distance with the stringdist R package, and unrooted trees were built with ape in R 3.6.1. What TCRdb holds here is the immuneACCESS table cut down to in-frame rearrangements. Part of the clones is not present; checked against another copy, under half of the missing clones reflect an unresolved V gene, and the others are unexplained. V and J calls and clone size follow that table, whereas D and trimming were derived from the DNA. In this sample the table shows about 37,000 clones, about four fifths of which occur a single time. Over 2.5% of the sample goes to the ten largest clones.

Inclusive of the bounding cysteine and phenylalanine, the CDR3 is 13 residues long. Left in the record is the CDR3 DNA by itself, 39 bases read in frame from the first base. V was cut back by 4 bases and J by 3 bases, leaving a gap of 8 bases between them. CDR1 and CDR2, looked up from the germline V gene, are SGDLS and YYNGEE. What the research found in general, with its limitations: The study was limited by a small number of convalescent patients, and early post-infection timepoints were lacking. Among healthy vaccine recipients, nearly all vaccine-induced clones were SARS-CoV-2 mono-reactive, and only 1 of 255 was cross-reactive with common cold coronaviruses. At late post-vaccination timepoints, both infection-induced and vaccine-induced clones showed marked clonal contraction, consistent with waning T cell responses.

After more than 9 days of culture, CD4+ T cells were isolated with the EasySep CD4+ T cell isolation kit. Healthy vaccine recipients had no prior SARS-CoV-2 infection, confirmed by negative nucleocapsid antibodies before and after vaccination. On days 3 and 7, half of the culture medium was replaced with fresh IL-2-containing medium. Unless otherwise noted, each peptide stimulation condition was cultured in triplicate wells. PBMC were separated from whole blood using Ficoll-Paque Plus gradient centrifugation and were then either cryopreserved at -140C or used fresh. Genomic DNA was extracted from cultured CD4+ T cells with the QIAamp micro DNA kit. This clone was seen more than once but under ten times. No antigen is known for it. Within one base of it there is no much larger clone, and no base qualities were kept.

The clonotype was recovered from a human donor who received a COVID-19 vaccine. The source was CD4+ T cells from PBMCs cultured without peptide, collected before COVID-19 vaccination. The receptor chain draws on TRBV9 and TRBJ2-1; the D gene remains uncertain. The CDR3 is CASSFSDYNEQFF. The sequenced DNA is TGTGCCAGCAGCTTCTCAGACTACAATGAGCAGTTCTTC.